The rows below give T cell receptor beta chains drawn from one sample of a study of identical twins. TCRdb reprocessed the 5' RACE reads with MiXCR, giving one entry per CDR3 protein. The table has more than 200,000 distinct CDR3 sequences, roughly 13% seen once. Sequences were obtained from memory (CD45RO+) T cells sorted from blood. These receptors were collected from a woman between 18 and 30 years old in good health. Each CDR3 is given with its conserved first and last residue. A D gene is named only where the DNA matches it firmly. Expanded clones get a size class; other rows say once, few or many, or leave the size out.

abundance	d_gene	v_gene	len	j_gene	CDR3aa	CDR3nt
few	.	TRBV11-2	13	TRBJ1-1	CASSSNMNTEAFF	TGTGCCAGCAGCTCAAACATGAACACTGAAGCTTTCTTT
few	TRBD1	TRBV5-1	17	TRBJ1-1	CASRPGTGGFGMTEAFF	TGCGCCAGCAGGCCCGGGACAGGGGGCTTTGGTATGACTGAAGCTTTCTTT
few	.	TRBV20-1	16	TRBJ1-6	CSAKRGSSPYNSPLHF	TGCAGTGCCAAGAGGGGTTCGTCTCCCTATAATTCACCCCTCCACTTT
few	TRBD1	TRBV6-2/TRBV6-3	16	TRBJ2-2	CASTPLGTGSTGELFF	TGTGCCAGCACCCCCCTCGGGACAGGTAGCACCGGGGAGCTGTTTTTT
.	.	TRBV5-4	13	TRBJ1-3	CASSFDRTNTIYF	TGTGCCAGCAGCTTCGACAGGACGAACACCATATATTTT
few	.	TRBV7-9	13	TRBJ2-4	CASSLLAQNIQYF	TGTGCCAGCAGCTTATTGGCACAAAACATTCAGTACTTC
few	.	TRBV27	14	TRBJ2-1	CASSLRASLSEQFF	TGTGCCAGCAGTTTAAGGGCCTCATTATCTGAGCAGTTCTTC
.	TRBD2	TRBV9	17	TRBJ2-1	CASSVDLRASGYNEQFF	TGTGCCAGCAGCGTAGATCTCCGGGCTAGCGGATACAATGAGCAGTTCTTC
.	TRBD2	TRBV9	15	TRBJ2-1	CASSVQAGVGGEQFF	TGTGCCAGCAGCGTTCAAGCGGGGGTAGGTGGTGAGCAGTTCTTC
many	.	TRBV3-1	14	TRBJ2-1	CASSQEGGRGEQFF	TGTGCCAGCAGCCAAGAGGGGGGACGGGGTGAGCAGTTCTTC
.	TRBD2	TRBV4-1	13	TRBJ2-3	CASSQLAGDTQYF	TGCGCCAGCAGCCAACTAGCGGGAGATACGCAGTATTTT
few	.	TRBV2	15	TRBJ2-5	CASRPEVGHGETQYF	TGTGCCAGCAGGCCGGAAGTAGGACACGGGGAGACCCAGTACTTC
few	.	TRBV12-3/TRBV12-4	12	TRBJ2-7	CASSSISYEQYF	TGTGCCAGCAGTTCCATCTCCTACGAGCAGTACTTC
.	.	TRBV9	13	TRBJ1-2	CASSVVGGRGYTF	TGTGCCAGCAGCGTAGTCGGGGGGAGAGGCTACACCTTC
.	.	TRBV9	15	TRBJ1-5	CASSATGGQRQPQHF	TGTGCCAGCAGCGCGACCGGGGGGCAGCGTCAGCCCCAGCATTTT
.	TRBD2	TRBV9	15	TRBJ2-2	CASSGGPGLASELFF	TGTGCCAGCAGCGGAGGACCGGGACTAGCTTCGGAGCTGTTTTTT
.	.	TRBV11-2	11	TRBJ1-2	CASSRSNGYTF	TGTGCCAGCAGCCGAAGCAATGGCTACACCTTC
.	TRBD2	TRBV5-1	14	TRBJ2-5	CASSYAGVQETQYF	TGCGCCAGCAGTTACGCGGGGGTTCAAGAGACCCAGTACTTC
few	.	TRBV29-1	14	TRBJ1-1	CSVVIGAVNTEAFF	TGCAGCGTTGTTATAGGGGCGGTAAACACTGAAGCTTTCTTT
many	.	TRBV6-1	14	TRBJ2-7	CASAEEGPTYEQYF	TGTGCCAGTGCAGAGGAGGGTCCCACCTACGAGCAGTACTTC
.	.	TRBV3-1	15	TRBJ2-7	CASSQEWGYGTSPDF	.
.	TRBD2	TRBV2	16	TRBJ2-5	CATNKWAGAVQETQYF	TGTGCCACCAACAAGTGGGCGGGAGCCGTCCAAGAGACCCAGTACTTC
once	.	TRBV11-2	15	TRBJ2-1	CASSQPSTGSNEQFF	TGTGCCAGCAGCCAGCCCTCGACAGGATCCAATGAGCAGTTCTTC
many	TRBD2	TRBV6-5	16	TRBJ2-1	CASSYPSGVPYNEQFF	TGTGCCAGCAGTTACCCAAGCGGGGTCCCCTACAATGAGCAGTTCTTC
many	TRBD1	TRBV5-1	13	TRBJ2-5	CASSSDRVETQYF	TGCGCCAGCAGCTCCGACAGGGTAGAGACCCAGTACTTC
few	TRBD1	TRBV6-5	18	TRBJ2-6	CASSSQRGGASGANVLTF	TGTGCCAGCAGTTCCCAAAGAGGGGGCGCTTCTGGGGCCAACGTCCTGACTTTC
.	.	TRBV20-1	13	TRBJ2-7	CSAPSAQTYEQYF	TGCAGTGCTCCCTCGGCACAAACCTACGAGCAGTACTTC
.	.	TRBV5-6	14	TRBJ1-1	CASSRGGMNTEAFF	TGTGCCAGCAGCCGTGGGGGAATGAACACTGAAGCTTTCTTT
few	.	TRBV6-1	13	TRBJ2-4	CASARDPENIQYF	TGTGCCAGTGCCCGGGACCCCGAAAACATTCAGTACTTC
.	TRBD2	TRBV5-1	18	TRBJ2-3	CASSSRTLSGGRSDTQYF	TGCGCCAGCAGCTCCCGGACCCTCAGCGGGGGGCGCTCAGATACGCAGTATTTT
few	.	TRBV5-1	14	TRBJ2-1	CASSPITGLNEQFF	TGCGCCAGCAGTCCCATCACAGGGTTAAATGAGCAGTTCTTC
.	.	TRBV12-3/TRBV12-4	13	TRBJ2-3	CASRRFSGDTQYF	TGTGCCAGCAGGAGATTTAGCGGAGATACGCAGTATTTT
few	.	TRBV7-8	15	TRBJ2-3	CASSLAGVLENTQYF	TGTGCCAGCAGCTTAGCGGGAGTTTTGGAAAATACGCAGTATTTT
few	.	TRBV7-9	13	TRBJ2-7	CASSIRPEDPQYF	TGTGCCAGCAGCATACGACCAGAGGATCCGCAGTACTTC
many	.	TRBV5-1	13	TRBJ2-2	CASSLHRTGELFF	TGCGCCAGCAGCTTACATCGGACCGGGGAGCTGTTTTTT
many	.	TRBV20-1	10	TRBJ2-1	CSALDDEQFF	TGCAGTGCCCTCGATGATGAGCAGTTCTTC
few	TRBD2	TRBV12-3/TRBV12-4	17	TRBJ2-1	CASSLGRGGVSYNEQFF	TGTGCCAGCAGTTTAGGCCGGGGGGGAGTCTCCTACAATGAGCAGTTCTTC
many	TRBD2	TRBV20-1	15	TRBJ2-3	CSAWGTSGGPDTQYF	TGCAGTGCCTGGGGGACTAGCGGGGGGCCAGATACGCAGTATTTT
.	TRBD2	TRBV27	16	TRBJ2-2	CASTGGVGLATGELFF	TGTGCCAGCACGGGGGGGGTGGGACTAGCGACCGGGGAGCTGTTTTTT
.	.	TRBV20-1	16	TRBJ2-3	CSASLKGGGRLDTQYF	TGCAGTGCTAGTCTGAAGGGGGGAGGCCGTTTAGATACGCAGTATTTT
.	.	TRBV5-6	14	TRBJ1-6	CASKFSAGHSPLHF	TGTGCCAGCAAGTTTTCGGCAGGGCATTCACCCCTCCACTTT
few	.	TRBV5-6	17	TRBJ1-4	CASSLVSGKDGAEKLFF	TGTGCCAGCAGCTTGGTGTCGGGGAAGGATGGTGCTGAAAAACTGTTTTTT